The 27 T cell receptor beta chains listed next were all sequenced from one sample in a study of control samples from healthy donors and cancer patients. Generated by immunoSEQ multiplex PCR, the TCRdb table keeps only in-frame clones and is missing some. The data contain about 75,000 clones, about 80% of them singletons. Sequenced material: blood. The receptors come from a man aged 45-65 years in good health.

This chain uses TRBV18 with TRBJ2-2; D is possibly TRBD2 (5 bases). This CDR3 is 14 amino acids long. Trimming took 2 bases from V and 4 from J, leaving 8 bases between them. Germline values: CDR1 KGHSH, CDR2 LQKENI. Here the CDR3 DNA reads TGTGCCAGCTCACCATCGGCGGGCACCGGGGAGCTGTTTTTT. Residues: CASSPSAGTGELFF.

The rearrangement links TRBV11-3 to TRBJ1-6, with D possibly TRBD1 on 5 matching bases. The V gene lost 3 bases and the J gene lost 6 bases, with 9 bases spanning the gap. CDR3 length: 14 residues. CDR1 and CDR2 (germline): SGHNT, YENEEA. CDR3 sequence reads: CASSFGQGNSPLHF. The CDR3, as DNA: TGTGCCAGCAGCTTCGGGCAGGGTAATTCACCCCTCCACTTT. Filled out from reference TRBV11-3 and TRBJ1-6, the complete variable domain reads EAGVVQSPRYKIIEKKQPVAFWCNPISGHNTLYWYLQNLGQGPELLIRYENEEAVDDSQLPKDRFSAERLKGVDSTLKIQPAELGDSAVYLCASSFGQGNSPLHFGNGTRLTVT.

The CDR3 DNA sequence: TGCGCCAGCAGTCACGGGAGCCGGGGCGAGCAGTACTTC. Translating gives CASSHGSRGEQYF. The V gene is TRBV5-1, the J gene TRBJ2-7, with a weak D call TRBD2 (6 bases). Trimming took off 5 bases at V and 6 bases at J, with 15 bases between the two ends. Germline values: CDR1 SGHRS, CDR2 YFSETQ. This CDR3 comprises 13 residues.

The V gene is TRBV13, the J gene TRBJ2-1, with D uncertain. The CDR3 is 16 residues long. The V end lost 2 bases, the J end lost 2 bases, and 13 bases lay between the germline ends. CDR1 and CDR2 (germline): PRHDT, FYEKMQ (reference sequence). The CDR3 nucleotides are TGTGCCAGCAGCTTAAGTCTCGCGGACCCCTACAATGAGCAGTTCTTC. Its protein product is CASSLSLADPYNEQFF.

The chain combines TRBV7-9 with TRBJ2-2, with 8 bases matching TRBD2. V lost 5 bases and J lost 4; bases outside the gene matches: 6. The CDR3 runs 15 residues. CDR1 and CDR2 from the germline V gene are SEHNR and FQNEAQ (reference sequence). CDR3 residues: CASSPREGGTGELFF. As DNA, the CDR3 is TGTGCCAGCAGCCCTCGGGAGGGTGGCACCGGGGAGCTGTTTTTT.

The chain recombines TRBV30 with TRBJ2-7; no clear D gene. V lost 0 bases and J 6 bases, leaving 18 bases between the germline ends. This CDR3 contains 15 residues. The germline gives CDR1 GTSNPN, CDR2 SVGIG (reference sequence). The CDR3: CAWSVIPRVDSEQYF. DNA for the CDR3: TGTGCCTGGAGTGTAATCCCTAGGGTTGACTCCGAGCAGTACTTC.

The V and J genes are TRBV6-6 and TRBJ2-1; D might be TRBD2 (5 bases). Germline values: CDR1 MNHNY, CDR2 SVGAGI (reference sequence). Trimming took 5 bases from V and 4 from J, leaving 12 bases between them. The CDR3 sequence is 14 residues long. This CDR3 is CASSAQSGYNEQFF. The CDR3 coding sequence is TGTGCCAGCAGTGCCCAGTCGGGATACAATGAGCAGTTCTTC.

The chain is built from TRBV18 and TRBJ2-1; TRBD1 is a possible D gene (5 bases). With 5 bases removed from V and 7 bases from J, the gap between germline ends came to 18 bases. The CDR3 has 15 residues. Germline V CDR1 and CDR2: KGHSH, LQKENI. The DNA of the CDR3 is TGTGCCAGCTCATGGGCGGAACCTCGGACAAATGAGCAGTTCTTC. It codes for CASSWAEPRTNEQFF.

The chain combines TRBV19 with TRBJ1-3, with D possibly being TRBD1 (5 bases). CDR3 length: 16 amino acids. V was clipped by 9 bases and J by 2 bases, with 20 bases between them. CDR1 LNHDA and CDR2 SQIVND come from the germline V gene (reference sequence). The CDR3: CARGGGSEAPGNTIYF. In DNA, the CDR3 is TGTGCCAGGGGGGGAGGCTCGGAAGCGCCTGGAAACACCATATATTTT.

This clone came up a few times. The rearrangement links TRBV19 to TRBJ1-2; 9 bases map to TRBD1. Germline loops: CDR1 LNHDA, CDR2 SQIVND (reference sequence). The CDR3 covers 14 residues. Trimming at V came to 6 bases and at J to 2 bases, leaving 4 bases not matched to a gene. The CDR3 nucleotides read TGTGCCAGTAGCGGGGACAGGGAGAACTATGGCTACACCTTC. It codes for CASSGDRENYGYTF.

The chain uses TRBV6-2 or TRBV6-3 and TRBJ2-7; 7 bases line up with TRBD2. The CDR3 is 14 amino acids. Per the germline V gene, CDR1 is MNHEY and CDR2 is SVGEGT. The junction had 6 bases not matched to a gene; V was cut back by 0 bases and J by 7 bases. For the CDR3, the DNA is TGTGCCAGCAGTTACTCAGGGACTAACCGGGAGCAGTACTTC. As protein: CASSYSGTNREQYF.

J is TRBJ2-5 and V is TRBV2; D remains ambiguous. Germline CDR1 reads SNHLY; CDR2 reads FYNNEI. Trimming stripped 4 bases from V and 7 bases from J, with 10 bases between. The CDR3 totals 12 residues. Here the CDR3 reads CASSVSPTTQYF. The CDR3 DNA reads TGTGCCAGCAGTGTTAGTCCGACGACCCAGTACTTC.

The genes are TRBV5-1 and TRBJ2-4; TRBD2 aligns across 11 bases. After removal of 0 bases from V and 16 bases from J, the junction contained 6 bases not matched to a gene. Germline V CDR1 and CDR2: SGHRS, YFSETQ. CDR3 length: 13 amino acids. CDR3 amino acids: CASSLAGTSGSYF. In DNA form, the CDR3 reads TGCGCCAGCAGCTTGGCTGGGACTAGCGGATCCTACTTC.

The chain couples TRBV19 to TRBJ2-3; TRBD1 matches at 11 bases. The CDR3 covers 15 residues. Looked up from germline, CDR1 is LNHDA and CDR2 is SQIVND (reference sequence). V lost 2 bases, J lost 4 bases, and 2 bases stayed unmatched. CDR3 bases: TGTGCCAGTAGTATATCGGGACAGGGGGCAGATACGCAGTATTTT. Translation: CASSISGQGADTQYF.

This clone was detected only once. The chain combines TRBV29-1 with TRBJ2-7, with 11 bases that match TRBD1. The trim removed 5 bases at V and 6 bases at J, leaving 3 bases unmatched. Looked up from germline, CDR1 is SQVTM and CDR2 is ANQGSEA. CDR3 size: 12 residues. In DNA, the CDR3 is TGCAGCGTTCGGACAGGGGGCGGCGAGCAGTACTTC. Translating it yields CSVRTGGGEQYF.

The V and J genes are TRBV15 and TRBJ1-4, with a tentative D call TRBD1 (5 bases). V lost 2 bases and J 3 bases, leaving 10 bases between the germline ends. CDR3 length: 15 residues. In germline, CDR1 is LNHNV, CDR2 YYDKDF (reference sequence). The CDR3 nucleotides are TGTGCCACCAGCAGAACCCGGGGCGCTAATGAAAAACTGTTTTTT. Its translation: CATSRTRGANEKLFF.

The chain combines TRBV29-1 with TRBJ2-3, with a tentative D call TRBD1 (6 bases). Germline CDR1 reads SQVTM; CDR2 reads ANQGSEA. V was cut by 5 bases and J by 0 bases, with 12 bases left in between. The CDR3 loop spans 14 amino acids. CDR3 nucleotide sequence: TGCAGCGTTACCTCGGACAGAAGCACAGATACGCAGTATTTT. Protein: CSVTSDRSTDTQYF.

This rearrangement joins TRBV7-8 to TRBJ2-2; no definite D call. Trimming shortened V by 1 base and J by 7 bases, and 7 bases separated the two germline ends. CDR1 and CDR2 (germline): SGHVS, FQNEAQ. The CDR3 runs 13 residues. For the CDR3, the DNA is TGTGCCAGCAGCTTAGGGCCTGGCGGGGAGCTGTTTTTT. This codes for CASSLGPGGELFF.

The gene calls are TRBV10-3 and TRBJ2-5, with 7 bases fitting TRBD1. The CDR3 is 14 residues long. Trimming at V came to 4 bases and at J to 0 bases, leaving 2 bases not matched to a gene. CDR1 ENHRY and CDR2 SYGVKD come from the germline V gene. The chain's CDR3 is CAISATGNQETQYF. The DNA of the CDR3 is TGTGCCATCAGTGCGACAGGGAACCAAGAGACCCAGTACTTC.

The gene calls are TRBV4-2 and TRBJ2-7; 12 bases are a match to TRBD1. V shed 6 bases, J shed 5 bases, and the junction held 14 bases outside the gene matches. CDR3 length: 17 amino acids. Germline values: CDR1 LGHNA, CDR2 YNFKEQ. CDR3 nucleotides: TGTGCCAGCAGACAACCCTACGGGGACAGGGGGCATCACGAGCAGTACTTC. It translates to CASRQPYGDRGHHEQYF.

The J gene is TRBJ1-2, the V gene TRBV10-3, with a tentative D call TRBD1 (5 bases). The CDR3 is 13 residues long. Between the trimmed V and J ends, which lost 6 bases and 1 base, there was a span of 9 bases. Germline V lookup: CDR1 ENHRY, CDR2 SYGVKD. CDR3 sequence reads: CAIRETVNYGYTF. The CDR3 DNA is TGTGCCATCAGGGAGACAGTTAACTATGGCTACACCTTC.

The CDR3 bases are TGTGCCAGCAGTGCCCTCGGGACAGGGGAAGCCGAGCAGTACTTC. This gives the protein CASSALGTGEAEQYF. The chain recombines TRBV25-1 with TRBJ2-7; 10 bases align to TRBD1. V shed 4 bases and J 6 bases; nucleotides not matched to a gene: 9. The CDR3 is made up of 15 amino acids. Germline CDR1 MGHDK, CDR2 SYGVNS.

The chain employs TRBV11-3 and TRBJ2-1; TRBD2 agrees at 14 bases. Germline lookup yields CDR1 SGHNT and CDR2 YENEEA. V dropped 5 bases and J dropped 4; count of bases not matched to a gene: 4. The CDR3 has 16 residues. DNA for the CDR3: TGTGCCAGCAGCCAACGACTAGCGGGAGGGTACAATGAGCAGTTCTTC. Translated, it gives CASSQRLAGGYNEQFF.

Here the CDR3 reads CASNEGGEKLFF. CDR3 sequence (DNA): TGTGCCTCGAACGAAGGGGGTGAAAAACTGTTTTTT. This sequence joins TRBV10-3 and TRBJ1-4, with D tentatively TRBD1 (6 bases). The germline gives CDR1 ENHRY, CDR2 SYGVKD. The V gene lost 11 bases and the J gene lost 7 bases, with 14 bases spanning the gap. This CDR3 spans 12 amino acids.

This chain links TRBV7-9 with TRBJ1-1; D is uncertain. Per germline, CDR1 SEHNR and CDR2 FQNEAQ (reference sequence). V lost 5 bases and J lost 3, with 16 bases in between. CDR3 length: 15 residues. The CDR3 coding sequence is TGTGCCAGCAGCCCGCGAAGTCGCTCGGACACTGAAGCTTTCTTT. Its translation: CASSPRSRSDTEAFF. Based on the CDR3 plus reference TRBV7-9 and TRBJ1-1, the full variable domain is DTGVSQNPRHKITKRGQNVTFRCDPISEHNRLYWYRQTLGQGPEFLTYFQNEAQLEKSRLLSDRFSAERPKGSFSTLEIQRTEQGDSAMYLCASSPRSRSDTEAFFGQGTRLTVV.

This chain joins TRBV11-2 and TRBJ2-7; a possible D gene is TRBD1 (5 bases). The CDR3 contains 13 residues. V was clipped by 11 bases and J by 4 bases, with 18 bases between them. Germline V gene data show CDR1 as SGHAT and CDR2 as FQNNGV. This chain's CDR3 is CASSPQGQYEQYF. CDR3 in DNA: TGTGCCTCCTCCCCGCAGGGCCAGTACGAGCAGTACTTC.

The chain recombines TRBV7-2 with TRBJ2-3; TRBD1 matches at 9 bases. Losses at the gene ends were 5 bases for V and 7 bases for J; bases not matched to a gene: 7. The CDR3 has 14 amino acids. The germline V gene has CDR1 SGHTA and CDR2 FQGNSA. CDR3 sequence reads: CASSRDRGAHTQYF. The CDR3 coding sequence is TGTGCCAGCAGCCGCGACAGGGGGGCCCATACGCAGTATTTT.